The rows below give T cell receptor beta chains drawn from one sample of a study of control samples from healthy donors and cancer patients. The method was immunoSEQ multiplex PCR; TCRdb's version includes in-frame clones alone and lacks a portion of them. The table records 150,000 to 200,000 clones, roughly 92% of them present only once. The sample taken for sequencing was blood. Source of these receptors: a woman between 18 and 29 years old in good health. Each CDR3 is given with its conserved first and last residue. The D gene is left open where the match is weak. Some rows mark clone size as missing; the rest say once, few, many or name a class of expanded clone.

D gene: NA; clone size: NA; V gene: TRBV7-9; J gene: TRBJ1-1; CDR3 DNA: TGTGCCGCAGAAACGGACGAAACCACTGAAGCTTTCTTT; CDR3 protein: CAAETDETTEAFF
D gene: NA; clone size: NA; V gene: TRBV6-6; J gene: TRBJ2-1; CDR3 DNA: TGTGCCAGCAGTCAGGAGAGACTAACCTCCTACAATGAGCAGTTCTTC; CDR3 protein: CASSQERLTSYNEQFF
D gene: NA; clone size: NA; V gene: TRBV5-1; J gene: TRBJ2-2; CDR3 DNA: TGCGCCAGCAGCTGGAGTGCAAACCCCGGGGAGCTGTTTTTT; CDR3 protein: CASSWSANPGELFF
D gene: NA; clone size: NA; V gene: TRBV9; J gene: TRBJ2-5; CDR3 DNA: TGTGCCAGCAGCCCCCCTGCTTTAGAGACCCAGTACTTC; CDR3 protein: CASSPPALETQYF
D gene: NA; clone size: NA; V gene: TRBV20-1; J gene: TRBJ2-5; CDR3 DNA: TGCAGTGCTAGAGAAGGGGAGACCCAGTACTTC; CDR3 protein: CSAREGETQYF
D gene: TRBD2; clone size: NA; V gene: TRBV2; J gene: TRBJ2-7; CDR3 DNA: TGTGCCAGCAGTGACGATAGCGGACTAGTCTACGAGCAGTACTTC; CDR3 protein: CASSDDSGLVYEQYF
D gene: NA; clone size: NA; V gene: TRBV7-6; J gene: TRBJ1-1; CDR3 DNA: TGTGCCAGCAGCTTAAAGATTGAAAGGCTGAGGAACACTGAAGCTTTCTTT; CDR3 protein: CASSLKIERLRNTEAFF
D gene: NA; clone size: NA; V gene: TRBV7-9; J gene: TRBJ2-6; CDR3 DNA: TGTGCCAGCAGCCCAATCCTAGCCCAGGGGGGCTCTGGGGCCAACGTCCTGACTTTC; CDR3 protein: CASSPILAQGGSGANVLTF
D gene: TRBD2; clone size: NA; V gene: TRBV4-2; J gene: TRBJ2-1; CDR3 DNA: TGTGCCAGCAGCCAAGCCCGGCGGGGGACTAGCGCCTACAATGAGCAGTTCTTC; CDR3 protein: CASSQARRGTSAYNEQFF
D gene: TRBD2; clone size: NA; V gene: TRBV13; J gene: TRBJ2-7; CDR3 DNA: TGTGCCAGCAGCCAGACTAGCGGGCCCTACGAGCAGTACTTC; CDR3 protein: CASSQTSGPYEQYF
D gene: TRBD2; clone size: NA; V gene: TRBV14; J gene: TRBJ2-1; CDR3 DNA: TGTGCCAGCAGCCGCACCCTAGCGGGGGCGTACAATGAGCAGTTCTTC; CDR3 protein: CASSRTLAGAYNEQFF
D gene: TRBD1; clone size: NA; V gene: TRBV7-9; J gene: TRBJ2-7; CDR3 DNA: TGTGCCAGCAGCTTAGCGGGACAGGGTTACGAGCAGTACTTC; CDR3 protein: CASSLAGQGYEQYF
D gene: TRBD1; clone size: NA; V gene: TRBV29-1; J gene: TRBJ1-4; CDR3 DNA: TGCAGCGCCGGGGACAGGGGGAAAGAAAAACTGTTTTTT; CDR3 protein: CSAGDRGKEKLFF
D gene: NA; clone size: NA; V gene: TRBV28; J gene: TRBJ2-5; CDR3 DNA: TGTGCCAGCACCCGACTAGGGGAAGGGCAAGAGACCCAGTACTTC; CDR3 protein: CASTRLGEGQETQYF
D gene: NA; clone size: NA; V gene: TRBV28; J gene: TRBJ1-6; CDR3 DNA: TGTGCCAGCAGGGACGGGGGCAGGGTCGACTCACCCCTCCACTTT; CDR3 protein: CASRDGGRVDSPLHF
D gene: NA; clone size: NA; V gene: TRBV2; J gene: TRBJ2-3; CDR3 DNA: TGTTCGAACTCCCTTCTCAGCACAGATACGCAGTATTTT; CDR3 protein: CSNSLLSTDTQYF
D gene: NA; clone size: NA; V gene: TRBV12-3/TRBV12-4; J gene: TRBJ1-2; CDR3 DNA: TGTGCCAGCAGCCCCGACAGGACATATGGCTACACCTTC; CDR3 protein: CASSPDRTYGYTF
D gene: NA; clone size: NA; V gene: TRBV7-9; J gene: TRBJ1-6; CDR3 DNA: TGTGCCAGCAGCTTAGTCTATAATTCACCCCTCCACTTT; CDR3 protein: CASSLVYNSPLHF
D gene: NA; clone size: NA; V gene: TRBV10-1; J gene: TRBJ2-2; CDR3 DNA: TGCGCCAGCAGTGAGGGTCACGGGGAGCTGTTTTTT; CDR3 protein: CASSEGHGELFF
D gene: NA; clone size: NA; V gene: TRBV7-8; J gene: TRBJ1-5; CDR3 DNA: TGTGCCAGCAGCTTATCACGGCAGGATTTCTGGCCCCAGCATTTT; CDR3 protein: CASSLSRQDFWPQHF
D gene: NA; clone size: NA; V gene: TRBV23-1; J gene: TRBJ1-4; CDR3 DNA: TGCGCCAGCAGTCAGATGAGGCCCCAGCGGGCGGCTAATGAAAAACTGTTTTTT; CDR3 protein: CASSQMRPQRAANEKLFF
D gene: TRBD1; clone size: NA; V gene: TRBV28; J gene: TRBJ1-5; CDR3 DNA: TGTGCCAGCAGTCCTGACAGGGGCAATCAGCCCCAGCATTTT; CDR3 protein: CASSPDRGNQPQHF
D gene: NA; clone size: NA; V gene: TRBV6-1; J gene: TRBJ2-7; CDR3 DNA: TGTGCCAGCAGTGAAGCGGACAATCCCTACGAGCAGTACTTC; CDR3 protein: CASSEADNPYEQYF
D gene: NA; clone size: NA; V gene: TRBV18; J gene: TRBJ2-7; CDR3 DNA: TGTGCCAGCTCACCCGCGGAGGAGACTACCGGCCGCCAGTACTTC; CDR3 protein: CASSPAEETTGRQYF
D gene: NA; clone size: NA; V gene: TRBV4-1; J gene: TRBJ1-1; CDR3 DNA: TGCGCCAGCAGCCTTAACAGGGATAGAAACACTGAAGCTTTCTTT; CDR3 protein: CASSLNRDRNTEAFF
D gene: TRBD1; clone size: NA; V gene: TRBV6-2/TRBV6-3; J gene: TRBJ1-4; CDR3 DNA: TGTGCCAGCAGTGACACGGGGGACAGGGATGAAAAACTGTTTTTT; CDR3 protein: CASSDTGDRDEKLFF
D gene: NA; clone size: NA; V gene: TRBV7-2; J gene: TRBJ2-7; CDR3 DNA: TGTGCCAGCAGCTTTGATGGGGCCATCAGCTACGAGCAGTACTTC; CDR3 protein: CASSFDGAISYEQYF
D gene: NA; clone size: once; V gene: TRBV4-2; J gene: TRBJ1-4; CDR3 DNA: TGTGCCAGCAGCCAAGGTCCCTTCGGAAATGAAAAACTGTTTTTT; CDR3 protein: CASSQGPFGNEKLFF
D gene: NA; clone size: NA; V gene: TRBV6-2/TRBV6-3; J gene: TRBJ1-5; CDR3 DNA: TGTGCCAGCAGTTACTCGGTCCCGAATCAGCCCCAGCATTTT; CDR3 protein: CASSYSVPNQPQHF
D gene: NA; clone size: NA; V gene: TRBV2; J gene: TRBJ1-5; CDR3 DNA: TGTGCCAGCGCTGGGGGGGATCGCAATCAGCCCCAGCATTTT; CDR3 protein: CASAGGDRNQPQHF
D gene: NA; clone size: NA; V gene: TRBV4-2; J gene: TRBJ2-7; CDR3 DNA: TGTGCCAGCAGCCAAGACCACAGATTCTTCTACGAGCAGTACTTC; CDR3 protein: CASSQDHRFFYEQYF
D gene: NA; clone size: NA; V gene: TRBV2; J gene: TRBJ2-5; CDR3 DNA: TGTGCCAGCAGTTCGGGGGACGTCGGACAAGAGACCCAGTACTTC; CDR3 protein: CASSSGDVGQETQYF
D gene: TRBD2; clone size: NA; V gene: TRBV29-1; J gene: TRBJ2-1; CDR3 DNA: TGCAGCGCTGGCGGACTAGCGGGGTTATACAATGAGCAGTTCTTC; CDR3 protein: CSAGGLAGLYNEQFF
D gene: NA; clone size: NA; V gene: TRBV29-1; J gene: TRBJ1-2; CDR3 DNA: TGCAGCGGCCGGGACCCGGGGTATGGCTACACCTTC; CDR3 protein: CSGRDPGYGYTF
D gene: NA; clone size: once; V gene: TRBV27; J gene: TRBJ2-7; CDR3 DNA: TGTGCCAGCAGTTTGTCGGGGAGTAGTTACGAGCAGTACTTC; CDR3 protein: CASSLSGSSYEQYF
D gene: TRBD1; clone size: NA; V gene: TRBV19; J gene: TRBJ1-5; CDR3 DNA: TGTGCCAGTGGGAAGACTGGGACAGCGAGAAATCAGCCCCAGCATTTT; CDR3 protein: CASGKTGTARNQPQHF
D gene: NA; clone size: NA; V gene: TRBV9; J gene: TRBJ1-2; CDR3 DNA: TGTGCCAGCAGCGCCCCGTCCCCCCTAACTGGTGGCTACACCTTC; CDR3 protein: CASSAPSPLTGGYTF
D gene: NA; clone size: NA; V gene: TRBV7-2; J gene: TRBJ2-4; CDR3 DNA: TGTGCCAGCAGCCCCCGGACAGCCACCGGGGGCAAAAACATTCAGTACTTC; CDR3 protein: CASSPRTATGGKNIQYF
D gene: NA; clone size: NA; V gene: TRBV20-1; J gene: TRBJ2-5; CDR3 DNA: TGCAGTGCTAGTCGACAAGAGACCCAGTACTTC; CDR3 protein: CSASRQETQYF
D gene: NA; clone size: NA; V gene: TRBV4-1; J gene: TRBJ2-5; CDR3 DNA: TGCGCCAGCAGCCAAGCGGGGCTTAACCAAGAGACCCAGTACTTC; CDR3 protein: CASSQAGLNQETQYF
D gene: NA; clone size: NA; V gene: TRBV7-9; J gene: TRBJ1-2; CDR3 DNA: TGTGCCAGCAGCTTAGGTGGTCTATATGGCTACACCTTC; CDR3 protein: CASSLGGLYGYTF
D gene: TRBD2; clone size: NA; V gene: TRBV27; J gene: TRBJ2-1; CDR3 DNA: TGTGCCAGTCTTTCGCGGGAGGGGAATGAGCAGTTCTTC; CDR3 protein: CASLSREGNEQFF
D gene: NA; clone size: NA; V gene: TRBV4-1; J gene: TRBJ1-5; CDR3 DNA: TGCGCCAGCAGCCCTACCTCCGGGACAAGAAATCAGCCCCAGCATTTT; CDR3 protein: CASSPTSGTRNQPQHF
D gene: NA; clone size: NA; V gene: TRBV10-1; J gene: TRBJ2-1; CDR3 DNA: TGCGCCAGCAGGAGGGAAGGGAACAATGAGCAGTTCTTC; CDR3 protein: CASRREGNNEQFF
D gene: NA; clone size: NA; V gene: TRBV7-4; J gene: TRBJ1-4; CDR3 DNA: TGTGCCAGCAGCCCCCGGGGAGGGTCTGAAAAACTGTTTTTT; CDR3 protein: CASSPRGGSEKLFF
D gene: NA; clone size: once; V gene: TRBV4-2; J gene: TRBJ2-1; CDR3 DNA: TGTGCCAGCAGCCAAGGGGGGCAGAGAGCCTACAATGAGCAGTTCTTC; CDR3 protein: CASSQGGQRAYNEQFF
D gene: TRBD2; clone size: NA; V gene: TRBV7-9; J gene: TRBJ2-3; CDR3 DNA: TGTGCCAGCAGTCCCACTAGCGGGACCACAGATACGCAGTATTTT; CDR3 protein: CASSPTSGTTDTQYF
D gene: NA; clone size: NA; V gene: TRBV2; J gene: TRBJ1-6; CDR3 DNA: TGTGCCAGCAGTGAGGGCAGGGAGGCCCTAAAGCTGCGACCCCTCCACTTT; CDR3 protein: CASSEGREALKLRPLHF
D gene: TRBD1; clone size: NA; V gene: TRBV2; J gene: TRBJ2-3; CDR3 DNA: TGTGCCAGCAGTAGAGGACAGGGGCCCGGAGATACGCAGTATTTT; CDR3 protein: CASSRGQGPGDTQYF
D gene: TRBD1; clone size: NA; V gene: TRBV6-5; J gene: TRBJ1-2; CDR3 DNA: TGTGCCAGGCTGGGACAGGGAGAGGGAGGCTACACCTTC; CDR3 protein: CARLGQGEGGYTF
D gene: TRBD1; clone size: NA; V gene: TRBV5-6; J gene: TRBJ2-3; CDR3 DNA: TGTGCCAGCAGCTTGGACAGGGGGCATACGCAGTATTTT; CDR3 protein: CASSLDRGHTQYF
D gene: NA; clone size: NA; V gene: TRBV6-5; J gene: TRBJ2-5; CDR3 DNA: TGTGCCAGCAGTCCAATAAGGGTAGGAGAGACCCAGTACTTC; CDR3 protein: CASSPIRVGETQYF
D gene: NA; clone size: NA; V gene: TRBV10-2; J gene: TRBJ1-1; CDR3 DNA: TGCGCCAGCAGTGATGGGCAGCCACCAGCTTTCTTT; CDR3 protein: CASSDGQPPAFF
D gene: NA; clone size: NA; V gene: TRBV5-1; J gene: TRBJ2-3; CDR3 DNA: TGCGCCAGCAGCTTGGATTCGCAGGAGAGCACAGATACGCAGTATTTT; CDR3 protein: CASSLDSQESTDTQYF
D gene: NA; clone size: NA; V gene: TRBV9; J gene: TRBJ1-2; CDR3 DNA: TGTGCCAGCAGCGTAGCTTCTCCTCGGGACGGCTACACCTTC; CDR3 protein: CASSVASPRDGYTF
D gene: NA; clone size: NA; V gene: TRBV5-6; J gene: TRBJ1-6; CDR3 DNA: TGTGCCAGCAGCTTGGCTCATAATTCACCCCTCCACTTT; CDR3 protein: CASSLAHNSPLHF
D gene: NA; clone size: NA; V gene: TRBV27; J gene: TRBJ1-1; CDR3 DNA: TGTGCCAGCAGTTTAGAGGGTTTGAACACTGAAGCTTTCTTT; CDR3 protein: CASSLEGLNTEAFF
D gene: TRBD2; clone size: NA; V gene: TRBV4-3; J gene: TRBJ2-3; CDR3 DNA: TGCGCCAGCAGCCTCAACCCTAGCGGGAGCACAGATACGCAGTATTTT; CDR3 protein: CASSLNPSGSTDTQYF
D gene: NA; clone size: NA; V gene: TRBV12-3/TRBV12-4; J gene: TRBJ1-1; CDR3 DNA: TGTGCCAGCAGTTTTGACACTGAAGCTTTCTTT; CDR3 protein: CASSFDTEAFF
D gene: NA; clone size: NA; V gene: TRBV4-1; J gene: TRBJ1-1; CDR3 DNA: TGCGCCAGCAGCCAAGCGGGAACTGTCGAAGCTTTCTTT; CDR3 protein: CASSQAGTVEAFF